The 29 T cell receptor beta chains in this list originate from one sample, sequenced in a study of early T cells in non-severe SARS-CoV-2 infection listed by TCRdb under 2021. The protocol used for the library was 5' RACE. Sequenced using a NextSeq 500. TCRdb redid the processing of the public reads, applying fastp at Q25 and MiXCR, and retained in-frame beta chains. One record per CDR3 amino acid sequence lists the most common genes and DNA. For this sample there are tens of thousands of distinct CDR3 sequences; 5% to 5.5% appear just once. 3.5% of the sample is in the top ten clones. Input material: whole blood. These receptors were collected from an adult who was a healthcare worker with PCR-confirmed SARS-CoV-2 infection or an uninfected control (not recorded which).

By its share, this clonotype is large. V gene TRBV11-2 combines with J gene TRBJ2-2, with D perhaps matching TRBD1 (6 bases). The V gene's germline CDR1 is SGHAT and CDR2 FQNNGV. V lost 6 bases and J lost 0, with 14 bases in between. The CDR3 contains 16 residues. The CDR3 here is CASSKTGTTNTGELFF. CDR3 in DNA: TGTGCCAGCAGTAAGACCGGGACAACGAACACCGGGGAGCTGTTTTTT.

Sample share makes this clonotype medium-sized. This chain connects TRBV7-2 to TRBJ2-3; TRBD1 matches at 7 bases. V lost 5 bases and J lost 4; bases outside the gene matches: 3. The CDR3 consists of 13 residues. Per the germline V gene, CDR1 is SGHTA and CDR2 is FQGNSA. CDR3 nucleotides: TGTGCCAGCAGCAGGGGGCAGGCAGATACGCAGTATTTT. Translating it yields CASSRGQADTQYF.

This clonotype was found many times. V gene TRBV19 combines with J gene TRBJ1-2; unclear D gene. Germline V gene data show CDR1 as LNHDA and CDR2 as SQIVND (reference sequence). The V and J ends lost 6 bases and 4 bases respectively, with 12 bases between them. The CDR3 is 13 residues long. The CDR3 here is CASSNQKVYGYTF. The CDR3 DNA is TGTGCCAGTAGCAACCAGAAGGTCTATGGCTACACCTTC.

This rearrangement joins TRBV28 to TRBJ2-3, with 8 bases lining up with TRBD1. The CDR3 loop spans 15 amino acids. Germline loops: CDR1 MDHEN, CDR2 SYDVKM. The J segment lost 3 bases and the V segment lost 7 bases, leaving 9 bases of the junction unmatched. CDR3: CASTWGQELTDTQYF. Here the CDR3 DNA reads TGTGCCAGCACCTGGGGACAGGAACTTACAGATACGCAGTATTTT.

In its sample, this clonotype was seen a few times. V gene TRBV15 combines with J gene TRBJ1-5, with a possible D match to TRBD1 (5 bases). The CDR3 contains 15 residues. The germline CDR1 and CDR2 sequences are LNHNV and YYDKDF (reference sequence). The V and J ends lost 0 bases and 3 bases respectively, with 9 bases between them. The CDR3 region has the DNA TGTGCCACCAGCAGAGATATGGGACCCAATCAGCCCCAGCATTTT. Translation: CATSRDMGPNQPQHF.

This clonotype was seen many times. The genes are TRBV11-2 and TRBJ1-2; weak D call: TRBD1 (5 bases). The CDR3 is 13 amino acids. Germline V CDR1 and CDR2: SGHAT, FQNNGV. The ends were cut back, 7 bases at V and 4 bases at J, with 13 bases in the middle. CDR3 in DNA: TGTGCCAGCAAAAAGGGGCTTAGCTATGGCTACACCTTC. This gives the protein CASKKGLSYGYTF.

This clonotype has only a few counts. V and J are TRBV12-3 or TRBV12-4 and TRBJ2-3; 9 bases are a match to TRBD2. With 4 bases clipped from V and 1 base from J, the junction kept 6 bases outside the gene matches. The CDR3 covers 16 residues. The CDR3 DNA reads TGTGCCAGCAGTTCCGATAGCGGGAGCGGCACAGATACGCAGTATTTT. Translation: CASSSDSGSGTDTQYF.

In this sample, this clonotype turned up many times. V and J are TRBV20-1 and TRBJ2-1; a possible D gene is TRBD2 (6 bases). The CDR3 sequence is 13 residues long. In germline, CDR1 is DFQATT, CDR2 SNEGSKA (reference sequence). With 0 bases removed from V and 9 bases from J, the gap between germline ends came to 12 bases. The CDR3 loop reads CSARDQVGGEQFF. As DNA, the CDR3 is TGCAGTGCTAGAGATCAGGTCGGGGGTGAGCAGTTCTTC.

In this sample, this clonotype turned up many times. The chain recombines TRBV18 with TRBJ1-6; D uncertain. Germline V gene sequence: CDR1 KGHSH, CDR2 LQKENI. Trimming took 5 bases from V and 9 from J, leaving 17 bases between them. This CDR3 is 15 amino acids long. CDR3 nucleotide sequence: TGTGCCAGCTCAAGGTCCCCGGGGATGTCTTCACCCCTCCACTTT. It is translated as CASSRSPGMSSPLHF.

At least ten counts were recorded for this clonotype. Here the CDR3 DNA reads TGCAGCGTTGAAGATCGGCTAGCCGAAGGTTCCTACGAGCAGTACTTC. Translating gives CSVEDRLAEGSYEQYF. V gene TRBV29-1 combines with J gene TRBJ2-7; D possibly corresponds to TRBD2 (5 bases). The germline V gene encodes CDR1 SQVTM and CDR2 ANQGSEA. The CDR3 totals 16 residues. Deletions cut 0 bases from V and 1 base from J, with 16 bases between.

This clonotype was observed many times. This chain connects TRBV7-2 to TRBJ2-3, with no clear D. CDR1 and CDR2 (germline): SGHTA, FQGNSA. CDR3 length: 13 amino acids. V dropped 5 bases and J dropped 5 bases, with 11 bases sitting between them. As DNA, the CDR3 is TGTGCCAGCAGCCCAAGATGGGGAGATACGCAGTATTTT. Encoded protein: CASSPRWGDTQYF.

Regarding this clonotype: A single base separates this from a much larger clone, so it may be a read error. The chain joins TRBV10-3 to TRBJ2-3; D is unclear. CDR1 ENHRY and CDR2 SYGVKD come from the germline V gene. There are 13 residues in the CDR3. CDR3 sequence (DNA): TGTGCCGTCAGAGTCGAAGGCACAGATACGCAGTATTTT. Protein product: CAVRVEGTDTQYF.

This clonotype was counted at least ten times. The J gene is TRBJ2-5, the V gene TRBV15; 10 bases map to TRBD2. The germline V gene encodes CDR1 LNHNV and CDR2 YYDKDF (reference sequence). The CDR3 runs to 15 residues. The V gene end was trimmed by 5 bases and the J gene end by 3 bases; junction bases not matched to a gene: 6. CDR3 DNA sequence: TGTGCCACCAGCGAAAGACTAGCGGGTGAAGAGACCCAGTACTTC. Amino acids: CATSERLAGEETQYF.

This clonotype was seen a handful of times. V usage is TRBV5-1 and J usage is TRBJ2-7; TRBD1 aligns across 8 bases. Germline CDR1 SGHRS, CDR2 YFSETQ. The ends lost 0 bases at V and 6 bases at J; junction bases unmatched: 2. The CDR3 covers 13 residues. CDR3 loop: CASSLDGQGEQYF. CDR3 sequence (DNA): TGCGCCAGCAGCTTGGACGGACAGGGCGAGCAGTACTTC.

Written as DNA, the CDR3 is TGCGCCAGCAGCCAGCGAGGACAGGAAGGCTACACCTTC. Protein product: CASSQRGQEGYTF. The chain joins TRBV4-1 to TRBJ1-2; 7 nucleotides align to TRBD1. The CDR3 has 13 amino acids. The V segment lost 3 bases and the J segment 8 bases; nucleotides outside the gene matches: 6. Germline CDR1 and CDR2: MGHRA and YSYEKL.

This clonotype came up many times. This chain uses TRBV6-2 or TRBV6-3 with TRBJ1-1; unclear D gene. The CDR3 has 12 residues. The ends were cut back, 2 bases at V and 1 base at J, with 2 bases in the middle. Per germline, CDR1 MNHEY and CDR2 SVGEGT. In DNA form, the CDR3 reads TGTGCCAGCAGTTACAGGAACACTGAAGCTTTCTTT. Translating gives CASSYRNTEAFF.

This clonotype was recorded many times. This chain connects TRBV5-4 to TRBJ2-5; D unclear. This CDR3 comprises 15 residues. Germline CDR1 SGHNT, CDR2 YYREEE (reference sequence). Trimming took 4 bases from V and 1 from J, leaving 14 bases between them. The CDR3 region is CASSPVEAAQETQYF. The CDR3 coding sequence is TGTGCCAGCAGCCCTGTCGAGGCAGCCCAAGAGACCCAGTACTTC. The full variable domain, in which reference TRBV5-4 and TRBJ2-5 provide the parts outside the CDR3, is ETGVTQSPTHLIKTRGQQVTLRCSSQSGHNTVSWYQQALGQGPQFIFQYYREEENGRGNFPPRFSGLQFPNYSSELNVNALELDDSALYLCASSPVEAAQETQYFGPGTRLLVL.

This clonotype appeared many times. The rearrangement uses TRBV20-1 and TRBJ2-7; a weak D match, TRBD2 (6 bases). V dropped 6 bases and J dropped 2 bases, with 14 bases sitting between them. Germline V gives CDR1 DFQATT, CDR2 SNEGSKA (reference sequence). The CDR3 runs 13 residues. CDR3 in amino acids: CSAARDFPYEQYF. The CDR3 nucleotides read TGCAGTGCCGCCCGGGACTTCCCCTACGAGCAGTACTTC.

This clonotype came up many times. V gene TRBV4-3 combines with J gene TRBJ2-7, with D possibly matching TRBD2 (6 bases). V was pared by 2 bases and J by 2 bases, with 16 bases between. From germline, CDR1 is LGHNA and CDR2 YSLEER. The CDR3 spans 16 residues. The CDR3 loop reads CASSQSMVGGTYEQYF. For the CDR3, the DNA is TGCGCCAGCAGCCAATCGATGGTTGGGGGGACCTACGAGCAGTACTTC.

This clonotype was found many times. This chain links TRBV28 with TRBJ2-7, with a tentative D call TRBD2 (5 bases). This CDR3 comprises 14 residues. The germline CDR1 and CDR2 sequences are MDHEN and SYDVKM. V was pared by 2 bases and J by 0 bases, with 8 bases between. The CDR3 region is CASSLDGGSYEQYF. CDR3 nucleotides: TGTGCCAGCAGTTTAGACGGAGGCTCCTACGAGCAGTACTTC.

This clonotype was recorded a few times. The chain joins TRBV5-5 to TRBJ1-1; maybe TRBD1 (6 bases). CDR1 and CDR2 (germline): SGHKS, YYEKEE (reference sequence). This CDR3 is 15 amino acids long. V dropped 3 bases and J dropped 11 bases, with 23 bases sitting between them. CDR3 residues: CASSYRRGGHPVAFF. CDR3 bases: TGTGCCAGCAGCTATAGACGTGGGGGCCATCCCGTGGCTTTCTTT.

This clonotype was seen a few times. This chain uses TRBV5-6 with TRBJ2-3, with 10 bases matching TRBD1. The trim removed 4 bases at V and 3 bases at J, leaving 5 bases unmatched. CDR1 is SGHDT and CDR2 is YYEEEE in the germline V gene. CDR3 length: 15 amino acids. The CDR3 loop reads CASSPGQGMTDTQYF. The CDR3 DNA reads TGTGCCAGCAGCCCGGGACAGGGGATGACAGATACGCAGTATTTT. The variable domain in full, completed from reference TRBV5-6 and TRBJ2-3, reads DAGVTQSPTHLIKTRGQQVTLRCSPKSGHDTVSWYQQALGQGPQFIFQYYEEEERQRGNFPDRFSGHQFPNYSSELNVNALLLGDSALYLCASSPGQGMTDTQYFGPGTRLTVL.

This clonotype came up once. In DNA form, the CDR3 reads TGTGCCAGCAGCCAAGAGGGGGCTGGCAGCTACACCTTC. Translated, it gives CASSQEGAGSYTF. The chain has TRBV3-1 and TRBJ1-2, with a possible D match to TRBD1 (6 bases). Trimming pared 0 bases from V and 9 bases from J, leaving 11 bases between. The CDR3 loop spans 13 amino acids. Germline V gene sequence: CDR1 LGHDT, CDR2 YNNKEL (reference sequence).

The chain uses TRBV28 and TRBJ2-7; TRBD2 might be the D (5 bases). With 7 bases removed from V and 6 bases from J, the gap between germline ends came to 13 bases. The CDR3 is 12 amino acids. Germline CDR1 MDHEN, CDR2 SYDVKM. The CDR3 protein is CASTGGRPEQYF. In nucleotides, the CDR3 is TGTGCCAGCACAGGAGGAAGGCCCGAGCAGTACTTC.

J is TRBJ2-7 and V is TRBV20-1; 16 bases match TRBD2. The CDR3 is 16 residues long. The J segment lost 4 bases and the V segment lost 5 bases, leaving 8 bases of the junction unmatched. Germline CDR1 and CDR2: DFQATT and SNEGSKA (reference sequence). Here the CDR3 DNA reads TGCAGTGCTTCTACCGGGACTAGCGGGAGGGGATACGAGCAGTACTTC. Translating gives CSASTGTSGRGYEQYF.

This chain connects TRBV29-1 to TRBJ2-3; no firm D call. The germline CDR1 and CDR2 sequences are SQVTM and ANQGSEA. V was shortened by 4 bases and J by 1 base, with 3 bases between the two germline ends. CDR3 size: 11 residues. CDR3 sequence reads: CSVVGTDTQYF. For the CDR3, the DNA is TGCAGCGTTGTTGGCACAGATACGCAGTATTTT.

In the case of this clonotype: A much larger clonotype is one base distant, so this may be a read error. The rearrangement links TRBV6-5 to TRBJ1-5; D gene unclear. Per the germline V gene, CDR1 is MNHEY and CDR2 is SVGAGI. There are 13 residues in the CDR3. V lost 1 base and J 4 bases, leaving 5 bases between the germline ends. CDR3 nucleotide sequence: TGTGCCAGCAGTTACTTGGGGAATCAGCCCCAGCATTTT. Translating it yields CASSYLGNQPQHF.

This clonotype appeared many times. This rearrangement joins TRBV7-2 to TRBJ2-3, with TRBD2 identical over 8 bases. The ends lost 0 bases at V and 0 bases at J; junction bases unmatched: 2. The CDR3 covers 16 residues. Germline V lookup: CDR1 SGHTA, CDR2 FQGNSA. CDR3 nucleotide sequence: TGTGCCAGCAGCTTAGCCGGGACTAGGAGCACAGATACGCAGTATTTT. This gives the protein CASSLAGTRSTDTQYF.

Many counts were recorded for this clonotype. This chain joins TRBV6-2 or TRBV6-3 and TRBJ2-5; 12 positions match TRBD1. This CDR3 comprises 13 residues. Germline trimming cut 8 bases from V and 5 bases from J; bases unmatched to any gene: 3. The V gene's germline CDR1 is MNHEY and CDR2 SVGEGT. CDR3 loop: CASRDRGPETQYF. The CDR3 DNA sequence: TGTGCCAGCCGGGACAGGGGGCCGGAGACCCAGTACTTC.